This T cell receptor beta chain comes out of a study of shared T cell receptors in the human thymus. Libraries were prepared by immunoSEQ multiplex PCR; TCRdb keeps only in-frame clonotypes and omits some of them. Counted here are 600,000 to 900,000 clones, over 75% occurring once; the ten biggest clones make up around 0.01%. Per the germline V gene, CDR1 is MGHRA and CDR2 is YSYEKL. V was pared by 2 bases and J by 1 base, with 10 bases of the junction left unmatched. This CDR3 comprises 17 residues. The data were also submitted as part of a second study, on human thymus T cells. From that study: Immunologically healthy infants in Finland undergoing congenital heart defect surgery were the donors. The source of the thymus tissue was resections taken during corrective heart surgery. V and J genes seemed to be used with bias in thymic and blood repertoires. Unrelated individuals reportedly shared highly overlapping thymic TCR repertoires.

The chain joins TRBV4-1 to TRBJ1-1; 7 nucleotides match TRBD1. The clonotype was recovered from a girl less than two years old with a congenital heart defect. The sequencing input was thymocytes. CDR3 bases: TGCGCCAGCAGCCAACAACAGGGGAGACGGGAGAACACTGAAGCTTTCTTT. Protein: CASSQQQGRRENTEAFF.